This TCR beta chain was observed in a study of cytomegalovirus exposure and HLA in healthy donors. Concerning this clone: What it binds is unknown.

The CDR3 runs to 15 residues. Per the germline V gene, CDR1 is MNHEY and CDR2 is SVGAGI. The V end lost 6 bases, the J end lost 9 bases, and 21 bases lay between the germline ends. Primers for the PCR totalled 60 Vbeta and 13 Jbeta. Generated by immunoSEQ multiplex PCR, the TCRdb table keeps only in-frame clones and is missing some. The repertoire includes 200,000 or so clones, 78% of them detected once, and about 5.6% sits in the top ten. Study findings and constraints: In a later analysis, more than 15,000 TCR beta sequences were associated with HLA alleles at 0.05 false discovery rate. Three CMV-associated chains were confirmed in vitro to be specific for CMV antigens. Later analysis identified a missense DCLRE1C variant that was linked to TCR beta V- and J-gene trimming. Researchers left out some V segments, among them TRBV6-2 and TRBV6-3, as indistinguishable.

The specimen sequenced was PBMCs. This receptor was taken from a young woman in good health and CMV-seropositive. This chain links TRBV6-5 with TRBJ1-5; TRBD1 might be the D (6 bases). CDR3 sequence (DNA): TGTGCCAGCAGAGACGGGGACGGAGGGGGGGGGCCCCAGCATTTT. Its protein product is CASRDGDGGGGPQHF.